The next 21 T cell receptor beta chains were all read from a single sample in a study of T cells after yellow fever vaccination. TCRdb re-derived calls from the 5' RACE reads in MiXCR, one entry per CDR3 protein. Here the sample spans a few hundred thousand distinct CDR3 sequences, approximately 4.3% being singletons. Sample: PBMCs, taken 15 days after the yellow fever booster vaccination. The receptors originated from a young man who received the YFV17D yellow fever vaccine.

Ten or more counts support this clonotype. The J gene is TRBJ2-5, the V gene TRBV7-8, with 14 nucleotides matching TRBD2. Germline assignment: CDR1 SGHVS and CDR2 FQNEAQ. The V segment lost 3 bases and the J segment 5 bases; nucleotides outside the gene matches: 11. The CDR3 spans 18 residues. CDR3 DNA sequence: TGTGCCAGCAGCTTGAGGGGACTAGCGGGGGCCCCAGGGGAGACCCAGTACTTC. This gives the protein CASSLRGLAGAPGETQYF.

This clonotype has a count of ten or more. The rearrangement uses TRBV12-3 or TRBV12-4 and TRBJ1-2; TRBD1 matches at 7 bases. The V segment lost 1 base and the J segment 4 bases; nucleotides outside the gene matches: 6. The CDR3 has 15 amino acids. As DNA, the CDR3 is TGTGCCAGCAGTTTAGGCGACAGGGAGGGCTATGGCTACACCTTC. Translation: CASSLGDREGYGYTF.

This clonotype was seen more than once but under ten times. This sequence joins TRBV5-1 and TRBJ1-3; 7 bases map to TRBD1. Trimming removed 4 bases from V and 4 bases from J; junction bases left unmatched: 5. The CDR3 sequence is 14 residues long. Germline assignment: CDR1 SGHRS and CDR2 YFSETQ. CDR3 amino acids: CASSTGVGGNTIYF. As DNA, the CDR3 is TGCGCCAGCAGCACAGGGGTTGGAGGAAACACCATATATTTT. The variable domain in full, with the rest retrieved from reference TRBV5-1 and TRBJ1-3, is KAGVTQTPRYLIKTRGQQVTLSCSPISGHRSVSWYQQTPGQGLQFLFEYFSETQRNKGNFPGRFSGRQFSNSRSEMNVSTLELGDSALYLCASSTGVGGNTIYFGEGSWLTVV.

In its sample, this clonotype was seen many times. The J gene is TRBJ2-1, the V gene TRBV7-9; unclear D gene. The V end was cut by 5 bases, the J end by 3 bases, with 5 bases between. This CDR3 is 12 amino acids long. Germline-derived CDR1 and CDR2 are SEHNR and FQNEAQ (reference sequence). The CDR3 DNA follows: TGTGCCAGCAGCCTCCACTACAATGAGCAGTTCTTC. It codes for CASSLHYNEQFF.

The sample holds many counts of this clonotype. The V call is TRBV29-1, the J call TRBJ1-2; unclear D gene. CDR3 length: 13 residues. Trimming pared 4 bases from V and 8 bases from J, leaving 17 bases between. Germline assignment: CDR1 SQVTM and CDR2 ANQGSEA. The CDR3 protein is CSVGGGVKWGYTF. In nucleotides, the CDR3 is TGCAGCGTTGGAGGCGGGGTAAAGTGGGGCTACACCTTC.

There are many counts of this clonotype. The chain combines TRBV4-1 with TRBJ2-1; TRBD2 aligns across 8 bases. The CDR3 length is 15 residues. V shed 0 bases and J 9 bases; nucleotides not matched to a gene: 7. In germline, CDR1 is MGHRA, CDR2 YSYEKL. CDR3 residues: CASSQDSGGAGEQFF. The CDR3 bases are TGCGCCAGCAGCCAAGATTCCGGGGGGGCCGGTGAGCAGTTCTTC.

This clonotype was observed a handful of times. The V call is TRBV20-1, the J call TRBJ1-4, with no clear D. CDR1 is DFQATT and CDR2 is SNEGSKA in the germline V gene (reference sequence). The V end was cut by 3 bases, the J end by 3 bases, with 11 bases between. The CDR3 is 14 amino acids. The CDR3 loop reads CSASRAASNEKLFF. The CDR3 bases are TGCAGTGCTAGTCGGGCGGCGTCTAATGAAAAACTGTTTTTT.

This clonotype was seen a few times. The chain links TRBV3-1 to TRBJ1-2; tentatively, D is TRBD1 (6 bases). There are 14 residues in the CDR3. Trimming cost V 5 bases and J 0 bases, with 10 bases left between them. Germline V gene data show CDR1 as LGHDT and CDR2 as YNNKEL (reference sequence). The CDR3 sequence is CASSKDSPNYGYTF. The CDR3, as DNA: TGTGCCAGCAGCAAGGACAGCCCTAACTATGGCTACACCTTC. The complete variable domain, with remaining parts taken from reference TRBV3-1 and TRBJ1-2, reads DTAVSQTPKYLVTQMGNDKSIKCEQNLGHDTMYWYKQDSKKFLKIMFSYNNKELIINETVPNRFSPKSPDKAHLNLHINSLELGDSAVYFCASSKDSPNYGYTFGSGTRLTVV.

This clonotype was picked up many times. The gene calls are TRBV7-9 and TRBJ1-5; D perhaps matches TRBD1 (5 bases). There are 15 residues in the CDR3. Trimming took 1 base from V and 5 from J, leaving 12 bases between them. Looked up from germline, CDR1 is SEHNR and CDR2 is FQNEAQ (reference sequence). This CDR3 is CASSLGQGSYQPQHF. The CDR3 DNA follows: TGTGCCAGCAGCTTAGGGCAGGGCTCGTATCAGCCCCAGCATTTT.

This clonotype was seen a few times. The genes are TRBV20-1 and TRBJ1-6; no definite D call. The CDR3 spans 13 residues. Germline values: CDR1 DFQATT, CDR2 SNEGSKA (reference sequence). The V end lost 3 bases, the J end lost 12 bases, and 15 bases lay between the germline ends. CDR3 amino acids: CSARHPSKLPLHF. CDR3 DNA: TGCAGTGCTAGGCATCCTTCCAAGTTACCCCTCCACTTT.

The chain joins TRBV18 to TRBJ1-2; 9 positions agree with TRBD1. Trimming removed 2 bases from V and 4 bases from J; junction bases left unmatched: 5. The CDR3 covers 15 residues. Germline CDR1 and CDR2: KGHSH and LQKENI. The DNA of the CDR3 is TGTGCCAGCTCACCAGGACAGGGGAGTACCTATGGCTACACCTTC. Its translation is CASSPGQGSTYGYTF.

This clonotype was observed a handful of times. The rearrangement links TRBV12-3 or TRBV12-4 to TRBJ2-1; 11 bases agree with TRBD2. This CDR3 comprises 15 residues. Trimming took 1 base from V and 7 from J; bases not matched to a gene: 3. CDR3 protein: CASSLVAGGSNEQFF. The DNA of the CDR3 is TGTGCCAGCAGTTTAGTAGCGGGGGGGTCAAATGAGCAGTTCTTC.

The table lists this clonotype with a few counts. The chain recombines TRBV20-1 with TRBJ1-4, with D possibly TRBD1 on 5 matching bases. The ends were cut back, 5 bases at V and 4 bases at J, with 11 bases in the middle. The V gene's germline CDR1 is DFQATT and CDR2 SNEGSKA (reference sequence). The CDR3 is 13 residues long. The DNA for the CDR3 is TGCAGTGCTCTCCGGGACCGTAATGAAAAACTGTTTTTT. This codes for CSALRDRNEKLFF.

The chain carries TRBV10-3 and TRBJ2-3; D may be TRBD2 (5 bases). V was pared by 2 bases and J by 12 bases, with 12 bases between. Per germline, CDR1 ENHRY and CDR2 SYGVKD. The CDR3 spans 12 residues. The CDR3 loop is CAISEGPGTQYF. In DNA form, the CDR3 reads TGTGCCATCAGTGAGGGGCCGGGAACACAGTATTTT.

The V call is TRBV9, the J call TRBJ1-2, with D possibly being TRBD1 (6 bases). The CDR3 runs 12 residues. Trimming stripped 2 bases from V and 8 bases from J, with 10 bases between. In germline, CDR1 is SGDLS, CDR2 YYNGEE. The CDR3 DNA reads TGTGCCAGCAGCGTGTCAGGGGTCGGCTACACCTTC. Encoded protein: CASSVSGVGYTF.

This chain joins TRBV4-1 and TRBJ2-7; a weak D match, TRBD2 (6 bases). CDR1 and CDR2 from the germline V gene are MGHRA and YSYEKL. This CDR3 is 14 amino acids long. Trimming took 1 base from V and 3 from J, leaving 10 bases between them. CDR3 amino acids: CASSQGTRGYEQYF. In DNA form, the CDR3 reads TGCGCCAGCAGCCAAGGGACGCGGGGCTACGAGCAGTACTTC.

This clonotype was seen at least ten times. CDR3 sequence reads: CANGPPGAEADTQYF. The CDR3 DNA reads TGTGCCAACGGGCCCCCTGGAGCTGAGGCAGATACGCAGTATTTT. The V call is TRBV24-1, the J call TRBJ2-3; D unresolved. CDR1 and CDR2 from the germline V gene are KGHDR and SFDVKD. This CDR3 has 15 residues. Trimming removed 11 bases at V and 4 bases at J, with 21 bases between.

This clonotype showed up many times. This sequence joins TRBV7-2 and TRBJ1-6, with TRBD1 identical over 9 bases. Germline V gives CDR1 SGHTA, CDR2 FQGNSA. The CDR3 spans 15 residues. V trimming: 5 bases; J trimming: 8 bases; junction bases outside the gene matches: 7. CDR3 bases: TGTGCCAGCAGCCTCCGCACAGGGGGCTATTCACCCCTCCACTTT. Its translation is CASSLRTGGYSPLHF.

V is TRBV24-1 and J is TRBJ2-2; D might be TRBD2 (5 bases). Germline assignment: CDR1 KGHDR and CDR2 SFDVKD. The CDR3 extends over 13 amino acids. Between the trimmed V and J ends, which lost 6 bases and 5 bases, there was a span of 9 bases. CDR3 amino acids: CATSLGETGELFF. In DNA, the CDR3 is TGTGCCACCAGTCTCGGGGAAACCGGGGAGCTGTTTTTT.

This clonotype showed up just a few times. CDR3 region: CASSQVGEYEQYF. The CDR3 region has the DNA TGCGCCAGCAGCCAAGTCGGGGAATACGAGCAGTACTTC. This chain joins TRBV4-1 and TRBJ2-7, with D tentatively TRBD2 (5 bases). The CDR3 is 13 residues long. From germline, CDR1 is MGHRA and CDR2 YSYEKL. Trimming removed 1 base at V and 4 bases at J, with 8 bases between.

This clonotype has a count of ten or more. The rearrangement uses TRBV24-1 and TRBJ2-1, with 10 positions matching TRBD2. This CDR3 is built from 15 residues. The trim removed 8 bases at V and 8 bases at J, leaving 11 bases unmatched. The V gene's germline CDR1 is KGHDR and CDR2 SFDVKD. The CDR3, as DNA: TGTGCCACCACGAACTCCGGGACTAGCGTCGATGAGCAGTTCTTC. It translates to CATTNSGTSVDEQFF.